These T cell receptor beta chains were read from a single sample in a study of shared clonotypes between healthy human individuals. Sequenced by immunoSEQ multiplex PCR; TCRdb stores in-frame clones only, minus some. The data hold under 1 million clones, with roughly 96% observed a single time. The sample comprised naive CD8+ T cells sorted from blood. Receptors were obtained from a man under 40 in good health. Both conserved end residues are part of each CDR3. The order of the fields is D gene, V gene, J gene, CDR3 DNA, CDR3 protein. A D gene is named only where the DNA matches it firmly.

d_call: NA; v_call: TRBV27; j_call: TRBJ2-1; cdr3_nt: TGTGCCAGCAGCCTTAGGCCGGGACGCCAGATGCATGAGCAGTTCTTC; cdr3_aa: CASSLRPGRQMHEQFF
d_call: TRBD2; v_call: TRBV5-6; j_call: TRBJ2-3; cdr3_nt: TGTGCCAGCAGCATAGCGGGGGGGAGCACAGATACGCAGTATTTT; cdr3_aa: CASSIAGGSTDTQYF
d_call: NA; v_call: TRBV15; j_call: TRBJ2-1; cdr3_nt: TGTGCCACCAGCAGAGATATCGGGAGAACCTACAATGAGCAGTTCTTC; cdr3_aa: CATSRDIGRTYNEQFF
d_call: TRBD2; v_call: TRBV5-8; j_call: TRBJ2-1; cdr3_nt: TGTGCCAGCAGCTCCGATCCGGGACTAGCGGGAACCAATGAGCAGTTCTTC; cdr3_aa: CASSSDPGLAGTNEQFF
d_call: NA; v_call: TRBV9; j_call: TRBJ2-2; cdr3_nt: TGTGCCAGCAGCGTTGGGACGTCGAACACCGGGGAGCTGTTTTTT; cdr3_aa: CASSVGTSNTGELFF
d_call: NA; v_call: TRBV19; j_call: TRBJ2-1; cdr3_nt: TGTGCCAGTAGTTCGGGGAGCTCCTACAATGAGCAGTTCTTC; cdr3_aa: CASSSGSSYNEQFF
d_call: NA; v_call: TRBV27; j_call: TRBJ2-5; cdr3_nt: TGTGCCAGCGGCTCTGGGGTTCAGGTTGAGACCCAGTACTTC; cdr3_aa: CASGSGVQVETQYF
d_call: NA; v_call: TRBV2; j_call: TRBJ2-1; cdr3_nt: TGTGCCAGCAGTGAAGGGGCAGGGTCTTATGAGCAGTTCTTC; cdr3_aa: CASSEGAGSYEQFF
d_call: NA; v_call: TRBV7-2; j_call: TRBJ2-7; cdr3_nt: TGTGCCAGCAGCTCTTCTCGGGAGCAGTACTTC; cdr3_aa: CASSSSREQYF
d_call: TRBD2; v_call: TRBV27; j_call: TRBJ2-7; cdr3_nt: TGTGCCAGCAGCCCACATGCCCCTAGCGGGGAGCAGTACTTC; cdr3_aa: CASSPHAPSGEQYF
d_call: NA; v_call: TRBV13; j_call: TRBJ2-7; cdr3_nt: TGTGCCAGCAGCATTCCAGGGGTCGAGCAGTACTTC; cdr3_aa: CASSIPGVEQYF
d_call: TRBD2; v_call: TRBV7-9; j_call: TRBJ2-7; cdr3_nt: TGTGCCAGCAGCGCCTCACTAGCGGGTCTTACCTACGAGCAGTACTTC; cdr3_aa: CASSASLAGLTYEQYF
d_call: NA; v_call: TRBV5-4; j_call: TRBJ2-7; cdr3_nt: TGTGCCAGCAGCTTTTCGGCGGCAGCTTATTCCTACGAGCAGTACTTC; cdr3_aa: CASSFSAAAYSYEQYF
d_call: TRBD2; v_call: TRBV29-1; j_call: TRBJ2-1; cdr3_nt: TGCAGCGTTGAACCCACCGGGACTAGCGGGAAGTACAATGAGCAGTTCTTC; cdr3_aa: CSVEPTGTSGKYNEQFF
d_call: NA; v_call: TRBV27; j_call: TRBJ1-2; cdr3_nt: TGTGCCAGCGGGAGCATCCGCCAGGAAGGCTACACCTTC; cdr3_aa: CASGSIRQEGYTF
d_call: TRBD1; v_call: TRBV2; j_call: TRBJ2-7; cdr3_nt: TGTGCCACCCCTAGGCGGACAGGGTACTTC; cdr3_aa: CATPRRTGYF
d_call: NA; v_call: TRBV18; j_call: TRBJ2-5; cdr3_nt: TGTGCCAGCTCACCACCCGGGGGTTCAGAGACCCAGTACTTC; cdr3_aa: CASSPPGGSETQYF
d_call: NA; v_call: TRBV5-6; j_call: TRBJ2-7; cdr3_nt: TGTGCCAGCAGCTTAGGCAGGGGATCCTACGAGCAGTACTTC; cdr3_aa: CASSLGRGSYEQYF